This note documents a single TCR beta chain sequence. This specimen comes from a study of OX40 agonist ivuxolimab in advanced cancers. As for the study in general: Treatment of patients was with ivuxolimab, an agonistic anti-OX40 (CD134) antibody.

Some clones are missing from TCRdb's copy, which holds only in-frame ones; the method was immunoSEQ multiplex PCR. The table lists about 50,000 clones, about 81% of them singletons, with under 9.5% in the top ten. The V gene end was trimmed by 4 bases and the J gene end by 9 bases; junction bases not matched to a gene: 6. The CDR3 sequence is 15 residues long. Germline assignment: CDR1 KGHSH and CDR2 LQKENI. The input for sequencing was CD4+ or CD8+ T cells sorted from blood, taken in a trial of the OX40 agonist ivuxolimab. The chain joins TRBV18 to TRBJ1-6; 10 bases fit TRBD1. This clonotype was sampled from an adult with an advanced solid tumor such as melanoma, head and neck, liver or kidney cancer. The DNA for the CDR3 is TGTGCCAGCTCACGGGGACAGGGGACGGGTTCACCCCTCCACTTT. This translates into CASSRGQGTGSPLHF. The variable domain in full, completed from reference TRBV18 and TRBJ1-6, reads NAGVMQNPRHLVRRRGQEARLRCSPMKGHSHVYWYRQLPEEGLKFMVYLQKENIIDESGMPKERFSAEFPKEGPSILRIQQVVRGDSAAYFCASSRGQGTGSPLHFGNGTRLTVT.